This T cell receptor beta chain originates from a study of post-analysis software for immune sequencing data. Study at large: The study covered relapsing-remitting, secondary progressive and progressive-relapsing courses of multiple sclerosis. Whole-study findings and limits: Comparison with controls showed significantly lower normalized Chao1 diversity in multiple sclerosis patients. TRBV segments more frequent in patients than in controls numbered roughly 5 and included TRBV5-6, TRBV5-1 and TRBV20-1. Samples prepared in the same batch strongly co-clustered by F measure.

About this clonotype itself: Its target is unknown. A much larger clonotype is one base distant, so this may be a read error.

This CDR3 has 15 residues. V lost 3 bases to trimming and J lost 7 bases, with 18 bases between them. Germline V gene data show CDR1 as SEHNR and CDR2 as FQNEAQ (reference sequence). Each TCR beta cDNA library carried unique molecular identifiers. MiXCR, run by TCRdb on the PCR reads, gives a single entry per CDR3 protein. Of about 200,000 distinct CDR3 sequences in the sample, approximately 30% were seen once. This sequence joins TRBV7-9 and TRBJ1-2; D might be TRBD1 (5 bases). Sequencing was done on a sample of blood. The TCR comes from a girl aged 2 to 17 with multiple sclerosis. The DNA for the CDR3 is TGTGCCAGCAGCTTGGTGGAGGGGTATGGCTGTGGCTACACCTTC. Protein sequence: CASSLVEGYGCGYTF.